The entry that follows covers one TCR beta chain sequence. Its antigen is still unknown. This sample is drawn from a study of beta chain features in type 1 diabetes. Looking at the study overall: Similarity in age, gender and cell yields was seen between patients and healthy donors.

All of the isolated RNA was reverse transcribed, so expressed TCRB transcripts were sequenced. Reads from naive, central memory and regulatory T cell samples averaged around 4 million. Clones were read by immunoSEQ multiplex PCR, and TCRdb kept only the in-frame ones, dropping some. The sample comprises 25,000 to 30,000 clones, roughly three fifths of which are singletons, and 1.3% to 1.5% rests with the top ten. With 5 bases clipped from V and 0 bases from J, the junction kept 4 bases outside the gene matches. The length of the CDR3 is 14 residues. Germline CDR1 reads SEHNR; CDR2 reads FQNEAQ (reference sequence). General study findings and limits: For Type 1 diabetes patients, all four CD4+ subsets carried TCRB CDR3s that were moderately but significantly shorter. Small HLA sub-analyses could not settle whether HLA shapes TCRB rearrangement. Among patients, naive, central memory and Treg TCRB repertoires appeared more similar than among healthy donors.

The clonotype originates from a woman aged 18-30 years with type 1 diabetes. Sequences were obtained from Tregs from blood. The rearrangement uses TRBV7-9 and TRBJ2-7, with TRBD1 matching 7 bases. The CDR3 DNA reads as TGTGCCAGCAGCCCACAGGGGTCCTCCTACGAGCAGTACTTC. Translated: CASSPQGSSYEQYF.